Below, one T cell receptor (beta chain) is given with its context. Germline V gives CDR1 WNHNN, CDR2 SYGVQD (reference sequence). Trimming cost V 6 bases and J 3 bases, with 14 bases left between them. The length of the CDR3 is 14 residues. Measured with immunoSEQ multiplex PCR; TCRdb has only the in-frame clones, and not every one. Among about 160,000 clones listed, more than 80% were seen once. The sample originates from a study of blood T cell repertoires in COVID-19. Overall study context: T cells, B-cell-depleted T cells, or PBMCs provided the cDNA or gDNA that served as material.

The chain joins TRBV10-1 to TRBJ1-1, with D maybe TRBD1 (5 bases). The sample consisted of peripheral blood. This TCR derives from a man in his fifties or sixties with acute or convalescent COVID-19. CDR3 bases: TGCGCCAGCAGACGACTAGACAGAGACACTGAAGCTTTCTTT. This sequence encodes CASRRLDRDTEAFF.